This T cell receptor beta chain was profiled in a study of T cell responses to AZD1222 COVID-19 vaccine. Whole-study context: Pooling was applied to second doses at about 4 or about 12 weeks.

A note on this clone: The antigen is undetermined.

Overall study results and limits: Donors skewed white British and female; clonal diversity was possibly underestimated. Vaccine-associated CD4 TCRs spanned spike, dominant at 160-218 and 743-854.

Between the trimmed V and J ends, which lost 5 bases and 4 bases, there was a span of 20 bases. The CDR3 is 17 residues long. In germline, CDR1 is SEHNR, CDR2 FQNEAQ (reference sequence). Generated by immunoSEQ multiplex PCR, the TCRdb table keeps only in-frame clones and is missing some. Seen here are some 170,000 clones, around nine tenths observed once, and the top ten hold about 2.8%. This TCR came from an adult in good health. This chain joins TRBV7-9 and TRBJ2-2; tentative D call: TRBD2 (6 bases). This material consisted of peripheral blood, taken on day 0 of AZD1222 vaccination. The CDR3 protein is CASSPIRGTLFTGELFF. CDR3 nucleotides: TGTGCCAGCAGCCCCATCCGAGGGACTTTATTCACCGGGGAGCTGTTTTTT.